Listed here are 23 T cell receptor beta chains from one sample, sequenced in a study of blood T cell repertoires in COVID-19. Assay used: immunoSEQ multiplex PCR; TCRdb lists only in-frame clones, some missing. In the table there are 100,000 to 150,000 clones, around 86% of which are singletons. Sequencing was carried out using peripheral blood. The receptors here all came from a human donor in a cohort sampled during active COVID-19.

The gene calls are TRBV6-5 and TRBJ1-2, with 7 bases fitting TRBD1. With 6 bases clipped from V and 1 base from J, the junction kept 8 bases outside the gene matches. This CDR3 spans 15 amino acids. Germline-derived CDR1 and CDR2 are MNHEY and SVGAGI. CDR3 sequence: CASRSTGIYNYGYTF. The CDR3, as DNA: TGTGCCAGCAGGTCGACAGGGATTTATAACTATGGCTACACCTTC.

V is TRBV7-8 and J is TRBJ2-1; D is unclear. The CDR3 totals 12 residues. V lost 5 bases and J lost 10, with 12 bases in between. Germline CDR1 is SGHVS and CDR2 is FQNEAQ. CDR3 nucleotides: TGTGCCAGCAGCCCGCGACTGGCGGAGCAGTTCTTC. Protein: CASSPRLAEQFF.

The chain carries TRBV5-1 and TRBJ2-3; 9 nucleotides match TRBD1. V lost 4 bases and J lost 4; bases outside the gene matches: 7. Germline V CDR1 and CDR2: SGHRS, YFSETQ. The CDR3 is 15 amino acids. CDR3 in amino acids: CASSAGTGLPDTQYF. In DNA, the CDR3 is TGCGCCAGCAGCGCCGGGACAGGGCTACCAGATACGCAGTATTTT.

The V and J genes are TRBV5-4 and TRBJ2-3, with TRBD1 identical over 7 bases. Trimming cost V 5 bases and J 3 bases; bases outside gene matches: 9. The CDR3 covers 15 residues. Germline CDR1 reads SGHNT; CDR2 reads YYREEE (reference sequence). CDR3 residues: CASRPRDSFTDTQYF. The CDR3 DNA follows: TGTGCCAGCAGACCTCGGGACAGCTTTACAGATACGCAGTATTTT.

The chain combines TRBV9 with TRBJ2-2, with D possibly matching TRBD1 (8 bases). This CDR3 contains 16 residues. V lost 5 bases to trimming and J lost 4 bases, with 18 bases between them. Germline V gene data show CDR1 as SGDLS and CDR2 as YYNGEE. The DNA for the CDR3 is TGTGCCAGCAGTCGACAGGGGAGGGCGGGCACCGGGGAGCTGTTTTTT. Residues: CASSRQGRAGTGELFF.

The gene calls are TRBV7-8 and TRBJ1-2; weak D call: TRBD1 (6 bases). The CDR3 has 13 residues. V was trimmed by 4 bases and J by 2 bases, leaving 8 bases between them. In germline, CDR1 is SGHVS, CDR2 FQNEAQ. This CDR3 reads CASSWDMNYGYTF. Here the CDR3 DNA reads TGTGCCAGCAGCTGGGACATGAACTATGGCTACACCTTC.

Only a few counts were recorded for this clone. The V gene is TRBV6-6, the J gene TRBJ2-7; 7 nucleotides line up with TRBD1. V was clipped by 4 bases and J by 2 bases; unmatched bases: 8. CDR3 length: 15 residues. Germline lookup yields CDR1 MNHNY and CDR2 SVGAGI (reference sequence). Here the CDR3 reads CASSSETGLTYEQYF. The CDR3 DNA reads TGTGCCAGCAGTTCCGAGACAGGGCTTACCTACGAGCAGTACTTC.

The rearrangement links TRBV11-2 to TRBJ1-1; D gene ambiguous. This CDR3 region has 14 residues. From germline, CDR1 is SGHAT and CDR2 FQNNGV. Trimming removed 5 bases at V and 0 bases at J, with 10 bases between. CDR3 sequence (DNA): TGTGCCAGCAGCCCCCAGGCCTTGAACACTGAAGCTTTCTTT. Translated, it gives CASSPQALNTEAFF.

The chain has TRBV2 and TRBJ1-3, with D perhaps matching TRBD1 (5 bases). Deletions cut 6 bases from V and 0 bases from J, with 12 bases between. Per germline, CDR1 SNHLY and CDR2 FYNNEI. The CDR3 length is 15 residues. This CDR3 is CASSRDSGSGNTIYF. The CDR3 bases are TGTGCCAGCAGCCGGGACTCCGGCTCTGGAAACACCATATATTTT.

This chain joins TRBV19 and TRBJ2-1; 11 bases map to TRBD2. Trimming at V came to 3 bases and at J to 7 bases, leaving 8 bases not matched to a gene. CDR3 size: 16 residues. The V gene's germline CDR1 is LNHDA and CDR2 SQIVND (reference sequence). CDR3 amino acids: CASSIEASGRYNEQFF. The CDR3 DNA reads TGTGCCAGTAGTATCGAGGCTAGCGGGAGGTATAATGAGCAGTTCTTC. Supplemented by reference TRBV19 and TRBJ2-1, the full variable domain reads DGGITQSPKYLFRKEGQNVTLSCEQNLNHDAMYWYRQDPGQGLRLIYYSQIVNDFQKGDIAEGYSVSREKKESFPLTVTSAQKNPTAFYLCASSIEASGRYNEQFFGPGTRLTVL.

CDR3 coding DNA: TGTGCCAGCAGTCCGGCTGTCTCTAGCGGCAATGAGCAGTTCTTC. Residues: CASSPAVSSGNEQFF. This chain connects TRBV2 to TRBJ2-1, with 7 bases lining up with TRBD2. This CDR3 region has 15 residues. The germline CDR1 and CDR2 sequences are SNHLY and FYNNEI. Trimming took 5 bases from V and 6 from J; bases not matched to a gene: 10.

This chain links TRBV19 with TRBJ2-3; D ambiguous. The V gene lost 5 bases and the J gene lost 0 bases, with 21 bases spanning the gap. Germline loops: CDR1 LNHDA, CDR2 SQIVND (reference sequence). This CDR3 contains 18 residues. CDR3 in amino acids: CASSPSLTEFISTDTQYF. The CDR3 nucleotides read TGTGCCAGTAGTCCAAGCCTCACAGAGTTCATTAGCACAGATACGCAGTATTTT.

The chain couples TRBV25-1 to TRBJ1-2; tentatively, D is TRBD1 (6 bases). Trimming stripped 1 base from V and 5 bases from J, with 14 bases between. Per the germline V gene, CDR1 is MGHDK and CDR2 is SYGVNS. This CDR3 region has 15 residues. The CDR3 loop reads CASSEWEGVRYGYTF. CDR3 coding DNA: TGTGCCAGCAGTGAATGGGAGGGGGTTAGATATGGCTACACCTTC.

This chain joins TRBV6-2 or TRBV6-3 and TRBJ2-1; 15 bases are a match to TRBD2. The V and J ends lost 4 bases and 10 bases, in that order; junction bases with no gene match: 17. Germline values: CDR1 MNHEY, CDR2 SVGEGT. CDR3 size: 19 residues. CDR3 sequence reads: CASSSKTPGTSGRLDEQFF. The CDR3 DNA reads TGTGCCAGCAGTTCTAAGACCCCCGGGACTAGCGGGAGGTTAGACGAGCAGTTCTTC.

This clone showed up just a few times. This sequence joins TRBV6-2 or TRBV6-3 and TRBJ2-7, with TRBD1 matching over 8 bases. This CDR3 is 16 amino acids long. V lost 4 bases to trimming and J lost 1 base; unmatched junction nucleotides: 9. Germline assignment: CDR1 MNHEY and CDR2 SVGEGT. The CDR3 DNA sequence: TGTGCCAGCAGTTCGCTGGGACAGGCGATGTCCTACGAGCAGTACTTC. Its protein product is CASSSLGQAMSYEQYF.

V is TRBV6-5 and J is TRBJ2-6; D is possibly TRBD1 (5 bases). Looked up from germline, CDR1 is MNHEY and CDR2 is SVGAGI. Between the trimmed V and J ends, which lost 7 bases and 2 bases, there was a span of 12 bases. The CDR3 runs 15 residues. The CDR3 DNA is TGTGCCAGCACTGTAGTAGGGGCTGGGGCCAACGTCCTGACTTTC. Translating gives CASTVVGAGANVLTF.

The chain couples TRBV12-3 or TRBV12-4 to TRBJ1-5; D is possibly TRBD1 (6 bases). Trimming pared 5 bases from V and 2 bases from J, leaving 7 bases between. CDR3 length: 13 residues. The CDR3 DNA is TGTGCCAGCAGTCGACAGGGCAATCAGCCCCAGCATTTT. Translation gives CASSRQGNQPQHF.

This rearrangement joins TRBV19 to TRBJ2-1; the match to TRBD2 covers 9 bases. V was pared by 4 bases and J by 6 bases, with 1 base of the junction left unmatched. The CDR3 is 13 residues long. Looked up from germline, CDR1 is LNHDA and CDR2 is SQIVND (reference sequence). As DNA, the CDR3 is TGTGCCAGTAGTACTAGCGGGATCAATGAGCAGTTCTTC. Its protein product is CASSTSGINEQFF. Together with reference TRBV19 and TRBJ2-1, the CDR3 gives the full variable domain: DGGITQSPKYLFRKEGQNVTLSCEQNLNHDAMYWYRQDPGQGLRLIYYSQIVNDFQKGDIAEGYSVSREKKESFPLTVTSAQKNPTAFYLCASSTSGINEQFFGPGTRLTVL.

This clone occurred once. CDR3 sequence reads: CASSPGGAGGDTQYF. Here the CDR3 DNA reads TGTGCCAGCAGCCCGGGGGGAGCGGGAGGAGATACGCAGTATTTT. This sequence joins TRBV7-8 and TRBJ2-3; 9 positions match TRBD2. V was clipped by 5 bases and J by 5 bases; unmatched bases: 8. The CDR3 loop spans 15 amino acids. The V gene's germline CDR1 is SGHVS and CDR2 FQNEAQ.

J is TRBJ1-5 and V is TRBV6-5; TRBD1 aligns across 9 bases. CDR1 is MNHEY and CDR2 is SVGAGI in the germline V gene. The ends lost 6 bases at V and 7 bases at J; junction bases unmatched: 7. This CDR3 region has 14 residues. CDR3: CASRAQGAGQPQHF. The CDR3, as DNA: TGTGCCAGCAGAGCACAGGGGGCCGGACAGCCCCAGCATTTT.

This chain connects TRBV28 to TRBJ1-4, with D hard to call. Germline V CDR1 and CDR2: MDHEN, SYDVKM. The CDR3 loop spans 14 amino acids. Trimming shortened V by 4 bases and J by 5 bases, and 11 bases separated the two germline ends. Here the CDR3 reads CASSYSDGNEKLFF. The CDR3 region has the DNA TGTGCCAGCAGTTACTCTGACGGGAATGAAAAACTGTTTTTT.

This chain uses TRBV27 with TRBJ1-2; 10 positions agree with TRBD1. This CDR3 is 16 amino acids long. CDR1 and CDR2 (germline): MNHEY, SMNVEV (reference sequence). V trimming: 3 bases; J trimming: 6 bases; junction bases outside the gene matches: 10. The CDR3 reads CASSFFPGQGSNGYTF. CDR3 in DNA: TGTGCCAGCAGTTTTTTTCCGGGACAGGGGTCTAATGGCTACACCTTC.

V and J are TRBV30 and TRBJ2-7; TRBD2 aligns across 8 bases. This CDR3 comprises 13 residues. Losses at the gene ends were 3 bases for V and 5 bases for J; bases not matched to a gene: 6. Germline V gene sequence: CDR1 GTSNPN, CDR2 SVGIG (reference sequence). CDR3 sequence (DNA): TGTGCCTGGAGGAACGGGAGGGCCAACGAGCAGTACTTC. Translating gives CAWRNGRANEQYF.